The 27 T cell receptor beta chains presented below share a single source sample, sequenced in a study of molecular identifiers for immune sequencing clone quantification. TCRdb independently ran MiXCR on the PCR reads; one entry per CDR3 protein. The table lists around 460,000 distinct CDR3 sequences, around a fifth of them singletons. Sequences were obtained from naive CD8+ T cells from blood, with Jurkat cell RNA spiked in. The subset is: FACS-sorted CD8+CD4-CCR7+CD45RA+ naive T cells. These receptors were collected from a human donor in good health. Some libraries in this study had Jurkat cell RNA spiked in.

The chain uses TRBV7-2 and TRBJ2-1, with D tentatively TRBD1 or TRBD2 (5 bases each). The CDR3 covers 16 residues. CDR1 and CDR2 (germline): SGHTA, FQGNSA. Between the trimmed V and J ends, which lost 0 bases and 7 bases, there was a span of 16 bases. The CDR3 is CASSLAGAGWGNEQFF. The CDR3 DNA sequence: TGTGCCAGCAGCTTAGCTGGGGCGGGTTGGGGTAATGAGCAGTTCTTC. Supplemented by reference TRBV7-2 and TRBJ2-1, the full variable domain reads GAGVSQSPSNKVTEKGKDVELRCDPISGHTALYWYRQSLGQGLEFLIYFQGNSAPDKSGLPSDRFSAERTGGSVSTLTIQRTQQEDSAVYLCASSLAGAGWGNEQFFGPGTRLTVL.

CDR3 residues: CASRIRDATNYGYTF. In DNA form, the CDR3 reads TGTGCCAGCAGGATCCGGGACGCAACTAACTATGGCTACACCTTC. The chain combines TRBV6-1 with TRBJ1-2; D perhaps matches TRBD1 (5 bases). Germline V gives CDR1 MNHNS, CDR2 SASEGT. This CDR3 is built from 15 residues. The V and J ends lost 6 bases and 0 bases respectively, with 14 bases between them.

The genes are TRBV6-6 and TRBJ1-1; D uncertain. The V gene lost 5 bases and the J gene lost 8 bases, with 15 bases spanning the gap. Germline CDR1 reads MNHNY; CDR2 reads SVGAGI (reference sequence). The CDR3 spans 13 residues. The CDR3 DNA follows: TGTGCCAGCAGTACCTGGGTGTCAGAGGAAGCTTTCTTT. Translating it yields CASSTWVSEEAFF.

To note about this clonotype: It is likely a read error, because the conserved phenylalanine at the end of the CDR3 is missing. The chain has TRBV30 and TRBJ2-5; TRBD2 aligns across 7 bases. Germline V CDR1 and CDR2: GTSNPN, SVGIG (reference sequence). V trimming: 0 bases; J trimming: 4 bases; junction bases outside the gene matches: 11. The CDR3 runs 16 residues. Here the CDR3 DNA reads TGTGCCTGGAGTGTTTCCAGCGGGATAGGTTCAGAGACCCAGTACCTC. Its translation is CAWSVSSGIGSETQYL.

The table lists this clonotype with many counts. The CDR3 nucleotides are TGTGCCAGCAGCTTAGCGCTCCGGGGGATCACTGAAGCTTTCTTT. Its translation: CASSLALRGITEAFF. The chain employs TRBV7-2 and TRBJ1-1, with D perhaps matching TRBD1 (5 bases). Trimming left V 0 bases short and J 4 bases short, with 12 bases between. Per germline, CDR1 SGHTA and CDR2 FQGNSA. The CDR3 totals 15 residues.

The table lists this clonotype with a few counts. V and J are TRBV6-6 and TRBJ1-5; no clear D. This CDR3 contains 17 residues. Looked up from germline, CDR1 is MNHNY and CDR2 is SVGAGI (reference sequence). Between the trimmed V and J ends, which lost 6 bases and 1 base, there was a span of 19 bases. Here the CDR3 reads CASSRTFWGSSNQPQHF. The CDR3 nucleotides are TGTGCCAGCAGCAGAACATTTTGGGGTTCCAGCAATCAGCCCCAGCATTTT.

The table lists this clonotype with many counts. The V call is TRBV6-5, the J call TRBJ1-1, with D possibly TRBD1 on 5 matching bases. Looked up from germline, CDR1 is MNHEY and CDR2 is SVGAGI. The germline V and J ends were trimmed by 2 bases and 4 bases, with 14 bases remaining between them. The CDR3 runs to 15 residues. The CDR3 nucleotides read TGTGCCAGCAGTTACGATGGGGGAGGAGGCACTGAAGCTTTCTTT. This encodes CASSYDGGGGTEAFF.

This clonotype has ten or more counts. The chain is built from TRBV28 and TRBJ2-5; 11 bases agree with TRBD1. Germline assignment: CDR1 MDHEN and CDR2 SYDVKM. Germline trimming cut 5 bases from V and 5 bases from J; bases unmatched to any gene: 10. This CDR3 contains 16 residues. As DNA, the CDR3 is TGTGCCAGCAGTCCGACGGACAGGGGGCTTGATGAGACCCAGTACTTC. Its translation: CASSPTDRGLDETQYF. Full variable domain (missing parts from reference TRBV28 and TRBJ2-5): DVKVTQSSRYLVKRTGEKVFLECVQDMDHENMFWYRQDPGLGLRLIYFSYDVKMKEKGDIPEGYSVSREKKERFSLILESASTNQTSMYLCASSPTDRGLDETQYFGPGTRLLVL.

This clonotype was found many times. The chain employs TRBV20-1 and TRBJ2-1; D remains unclear. The CDR3 covers 11 residues. Germline CDR1 DFQATT, CDR2 SNEGSKA (reference sequence). V lost 5 bases, J lost 9 bases, and 11 bases lay in between. The CDR3 region has the DNA TGCAGTGCTTTTACTAAGCGTGAGCAGTTCTTC. Translation: CSAFTKREQFF.

About this clonotype: A clone one base away is much larger, so this may be a read error. This chain uses TRBV7-9 with TRBJ2-3; D not resolved. This CDR3 has 14 residues. In germline, CDR1 is SEHNR, CDR2 FQNEAQ (reference sequence). The CDR3 DNA sequence: TGTGCCAGCAGTCCGTCCCTTAGGGCAGATGCGCAGTATTTT. Translated, it gives CASSPSLRADAQYF.

The V and J genes are TRBV28 and TRBJ1-1; D uncertain. The CDR3 consists of 13 residues. With 5 bases removed from V and 3 bases from J, the gap between germline ends came to 10 bases. Germline CDR1 reads MDHEN; CDR2 reads SYDVKM. This chain's CDR3 is CASSPNPYTEAFF. The CDR3 bases are TGTGCCAGCAGTCCGAATCCCTACACTGAAGCTTTCTTT.

At least ten counts were recorded for this clonotype. The genes are TRBV10-3 and TRBJ2-1; 8 bases align to TRBD2. CDR3 length equals 14 residues. Germline V CDR1 and CDR2: ENHRY, SYGVKD. The V gene end was trimmed by 2 bases and the J gene end by 10 bases; junction bases not matched to a gene: 7. CDR3 protein: CAISEREGFGEQFF. In DNA form, the CDR3 reads TGTGCCATCAGTGAGCGGGAGGGCTTTGGGGAGCAGTTCTTC.

V gene TRBV12-3 or TRBV12-4 combines with J gene TRBJ2-1; D is unclear. This CDR3 has 11 residues. The germline V and J ends were trimmed by 6 bases and 5 bases, with 5 bases remaining between them. Here the CDR3 DNA reads TGTGCCAGCAGCCGGGACAATGAGCAGTTCTTC. Translated: CASSRDNEQFF.

This clonotype appeared a single time. A clone one base away is much larger, so this may be a read error. This chain joins TRBV29-1 and TRBJ2-3; either TRBD1 or TRBD2 may fit D (6 bases each). From germline, CDR1 is SQVTM and CDR2 ANQGSEA. The CDR3 totals 16 residues. The CDR3 DNA follows: TGCAGCGTCCAGGGACATAGCGGACTCCCCACAGGTACGCAGTATTTT. As protein: CSVQGHSGLPTGTQYF.

The chain is built from TRBV6-5 and TRBJ2-3, with 8 bases matching TRBD2. Germline lookup yields CDR1 MNHEY and CDR2 SVGAGI. J lost 4 bases, V lost 1 base, and 10 bases had no gene match. The CDR3 length is 17 residues. CDR3 DNA sequence: TGTGCCAGCAGTTACTATACTAGCGGAAACAGCCCAGATACGCAGTATTTT. Its translation is CASSYYTSGNSPDTQYF.

This clonotype was observed a few times. The gene calls are TRBV28 and TRBJ1-4; the D is unclear. Per the germline V gene, CDR1 is MDHEN and CDR2 is SYDVKM. The CDR3 consists of 13 residues. V shed 5 bases and J shed 6 bases, with 10 bases lying between them. This CDR3 is CASSNSGHEKLFF. CDR3 coding DNA: TGTGCCAGCAGTAACTCCGGACATGAAAAACTGTTTTTT. The full variable domain, in which reference TRBV28 and TRBJ1-4 provide the parts outside the CDR3, is DVKVTQSSRYLVKRTGEKVFLECVQDMDHENMFWYRQDPGLGLRLIYFSYDVKMKEKGDIPEGYSVSREKKERFSLILESASTNQTSMYLCASSNSGHEKLFFGSGTQLSVL.

In this sample, this clonotype turned up many times. This chain's CDR3 is CASSLIKLDEQFF. The CDR3 DNA follows: TGTGCCAGCAGTTTAATAAAACTGGATGAGCAGTTCTTC. The V and J genes are TRBV12-3 or TRBV12-4 and TRBJ2-1; D uncertain. This CDR3 is built from 13 residues. V lost 2 bases and J lost 8, with 10 bases in between.

This clonotype came up a few times. The CDR3 sequence is CASSKGTSGGRYQETQYF. CDR3 bases: TGTGCCAGCAGCAAAGGAACTAGCGGGGGGCGATACCAAGAGACCCAGTACTTC. The V call is TRBV21-1, the J call TRBJ2-5; the listed D gene, TRBD2, was not tested against the DNA. TRBV21-1 is recorded as a pseudogene. The CDR3 has 18 amino acids.

This clonotype showed up many times. The chain uses TRBV3-1 and TRBJ2-3; D possibly corresponds to TRBD1 (6 bases). V lost 2 bases and J lost 2, with 14 bases in between. Per germline, CDR1 LGHDT and CDR2 YNNKEL (reference sequence). CDR3 length equals 16 residues. The CDR3 protein is CASSQWTTGNTDTQYF. CDR3 DNA sequence: TGTGCCAGCAGCCAATGGACCACAGGGAACACAGATACGCAGTATTTT.

The V and J genes are TRBV7-9 and TRBJ2-1; 7 nucleotides align to TRBD2. The V and J ends lost 5 bases and 3 bases, in that order; junction bases with no gene match: 4. CDR1 is SEHNR and CDR2 is FQNEAQ in the germline V gene (reference sequence). The CDR3 has 14 residues. The CDR3 DNA sequence: TGTGCCAGCAGCCTAGAGCGGGACTACAATGAGCAGTTCTTC. Its translation: CASSLERDYNEQFF. The full variable domain, completed using reference TRBV7-9 and TRBJ2-1, is DTGVSQNPRHKITKRGQNVTFRCDPISEHNRLYWYRQTLGQGPEFLTYFQNEAQLEKSRLLSDRFSAERPKGSFSTLEIQRTEQGDSAMYLCASSLERDYNEQFFGPGTRLTVL.

At least ten counts were recorded for this clonotype. This chain joins TRBV20-1 and TRBJ2-7; TRBD2 agrees at 8 bases. The J segment lost 0 bases and the V segment lost 3 bases, leaving 4 bases of the junction unmatched. The V gene's germline CDR1 is DFQATT and CDR2 SNEGSKA (reference sequence). The CDR3 is 14 residues long. The CDR3 loop is CSARPSGHSYEQYF. Here the CDR3 DNA reads TGCAGTGCTAGGCCTAGCGGGCACTCCTACGAGCAGTACTTC.

Worth noting for this clonotype: With a much larger clone just one base away, this may be a read error. The chain joins TRBV27 to TRBJ1-2, with 7 bases identical to TRBD1. Trimming removed 3 bases from V and 2 bases from J; junction bases left unmatched: 9. The CDR3 is made up of 16 amino acids. Germline V CDR1 and CDR2: MNHEY, SMNVEV (reference sequence). The CDR3 sequence is CASSLYRDSPNYGYTF. The DNA of the CDR3 is TGTGCCAGCAGTTTGTATAGGGACAGTCCGAACTATGGCTACACCTTC.

This clonotype was counted ten times or more. This chain links TRBV6-5 with TRBJ1-5; D is unclear. CDR1 is MNHEY and CDR2 is SVGAGI in the germline V gene. The CDR3 is 14 residues long. V lost 5 bases and J 5 bases, leaving 13 bases between the germline ends. The CDR3 protein is CASSPWRVDQPQHF. The DNA of the CDR3 is TGTGCCAGCAGTCCATGGAGGGTGGATCAGCCCCAGCATTTT.

The rearrangement links TRBV20-1 to TRBJ1-2, with 7 bases fitting TRBD1. Germline V gene data show CDR1 as DFQATT and CDR2 as SNEGSKA (reference sequence). The J segment lost 0 bases and the V segment lost 6 bases, leaving 13 bases of the junction unmatched. This CDR3 spans 16 amino acids. The CDR3 DNA is TGCAGTGCAAATGCCGGCAGGACAGGACCTAACTATGGCTACACCTTC. Amino acids: CSANAGRTGPNYGYTF.

Concerning this clonotype itself: Since no conserved phenylalanine or tryptophan closes the CDR3, a read error is the likely cause. This chain uses TRBV28 with TRBJ2-3; 13 nucleotides align to TRBD2. CDR3 length: 16 amino acids. Germline CDR1 reads MDHEN; CDR2 reads SYDVKM. J lost 3 bases, V lost 7 bases, and 7 bases had no gene match. The CDR3 sequence: CASTPLLAGGTDTQYI. DNA of the CDR3: TGTGCCAGCACTCCCCTACTAGCGGGAGGGACAGATACGCAGTATATT.

J is TRBJ2-1 and V is TRBV7-9, with D tentatively TRBD1 (5 bases). Trimming removed 4 bases at V and 3 bases at J, with 13 bases between. The length of the CDR3 is 15 residues. Germline V gives CDR1 SEHNR, CDR2 FQNEAQ (reference sequence). Here the CDR3 reads CASSSRQRSYNEQFF. DNA for the CDR3: TGTGCCAGCAGCTCCCGACAGAGGAGCTACAATGAGCAGTTCTTC.

Of note for this clonotype: Germline and junction disagree at one end, which may indicate a read error. This chain uses TRBV4-1 with TRBJ1-1; a weak D match, TRBD1 (5 bases). CDR1 and CDR2 from the germline V gene are MGHRA and YSYEKL. CDR3 size: 15 residues. CDR3 nucleotides: TGCGCTAGCAGCCAAGATGCAGGGACGAACACTGAAGCTTTCTTT. As protein: CASSQDAGTNTEAFF.